This T cell receptor beta chain was sequenced for a study of T-cell memory formation after mild COVID-19. Overall study findings and caveats: Cross-reactive memory appears to have joined, as suggested by some responding clones showing up in pre-infection memory. The study found contracting CD4+ clones mainly in CM and EM and contracting CD8+ clones in EMRA.

From the 5' RACE reads, TCRdb called clonotypes with MiXCR, one entry per CDR3 protein. The repertoire has roughly 170,000 distinct CDR3 sequences, around 18% of them found once; the top ten carry roughly 3.8%. CDR3 length equals 15 residues. Germline V CDR1 and CDR2: LGHNA, YSLEER. Trimming took 0 bases from V and 10 from J, leaving 13 bases between them. This clonotype showed up just a few times. The antigen is undetermined. Sequenced material: PBMCs or a T cell subset sorted from them (not recorded which). The origin of this receptor is a man aged 18-30 years who had mild COVID-19 (a few samples of this study predate the infection). Cell type and time point are not known. The chain has TRBV4-3 and TRBJ1-6, with D possibly being TRBD1 (5 bases). CDR3 DNA sequence: TGCGCCAGCAGCCAAGATCGAGGGGAATGGTCACCCCTCCACTTT. It translates to CASSQDRGEWSPLHF.